Following are 31 T cell receptor beta chains from one sample sequenced in a study of T cell responses to AZD1222 COVID-19 vaccine. The assay was immunoSEQ multiplex PCR, and TCRdb's table has in-frame clones only and misses some. The profile shows 120,000 to 150,000 clones, around 88% of them singletons. Here the sequenced sample was peripheral blood, taken on day 0 of AZD1222 vaccination. All receptors come from an adult in good health.

This clone has only a few counts. An end of the junction does not agree with germline; a read error may underlie this. The rearrangement links TRBV7-7 to TRBJ2-3; 9 nucleotides agree with TRBD2. The CDR3 length is 17 residues. Germline CDR1 and CDR2: SSHAT and FNYEAQ (reference sequence). CDR3 coding DNA: TGTGCTAGCAGCTTAGAAGTCGCGGGAGGGGTCACAGATACGCAGTATTTT. It encodes CASSLEVAGGVTDTQYF.

This chain joins TRBV5-1 and TRBJ1-6, with 7 bases that match TRBD1. The CDR3 sequence is 13 residues long. Germline CDR1 SGHRS, CDR2 YFSETQ. The trim removed 2 bases at V and 10 bases at J, leaving 3 bases unmatched. CDR3 coding DNA: TGCGCCAGCAGCTTAGGGGGCGGCTCACCCCTCCACTTT. As protein: CASSLGGGSPLHF.

The chain combines TRBV11-2 with TRBJ2-1; 7 nucleotides line up with TRBD2. This CDR3 is 12 amino acids long. V lost 2 bases, J lost 13 bases, and 5 bases stayed unmatched. Germline V lookup: CDR1 SGHAT, CDR2 FQNNGV. The CDR3 bases are TGTGCCAGCAGCTTATCGTCTAGCGGACAGTTCTTC. Its translation: CASSLSSSGQFF.

The chain carries TRBV6-2 or TRBV6-3 and TRBJ2-7; TRBD2 might be the D (6 bases). With 0 bases removed from V and 3 bases from J, the gap between germline ends came to 12 bases. The CDR3 is 15 residues long. The V gene's germline CDR1 is MNHEY and CDR2 SVGEGT. DNA for the CDR3: TGTGCCAGCAGTTACTCCACAGTGGGACTCTACGAGCAGTACTTC. It yields the protein CASSYSTVGLYEQYF.

This rearrangement joins TRBV15 to TRBJ1-5, with D uncertain. The CDR3 loop spans 15 amino acids. Germline V gene sequence: CDR1 LNHNV, CDR2 YYDKDF (reference sequence). The V and J ends lost 1 base and 2 bases respectively, with 9 bases between them. The CDR3 DNA reads TGTGCCACCAGCAGAGGTGGATCGGGCAATCAGCCCCAGCATTTT. Translated, it gives CATSRGGSGNQPQHF.

This chain joins TRBV7-2 and TRBJ1-3, with 9 positions matching TRBD1. The CDR3 consists of 17 residues. The V segment lost 4 bases and the J segment 2 bases; nucleotides outside the gene matches: 9. The germline V gene has CDR1 SGHTA and CDR2 FQGNSA. The CDR3 sequence is CASSSPTGTGTGNTIYF. DNA of the CDR3: TGTGCCAGCAGCTCCCCGACCGGGACAGGGACTGGAAACACCATATATTTT.

The chain has TRBV18 and TRBJ1-1; no firm D call. Per the germline V gene, CDR1 is KGHSH and CDR2 is LQKENI. CDR3 size: 14 residues. Between the trimmed V and J ends, which lost 6 bases and 8 bases, there was a span of 19 bases. CDR3 bases: TGTGCCAGCTCGCCCTCCCCCCGTGGCCCCGAAGCTTTCTTT. It is translated as CASSPSPRGPEAFF.

For this clone: Other DNA sequences within the sample encode an identical CDR3. This chain joins TRBV5-4 and TRBJ2-7, with a weak D call TRBD1 (5 bases). Germline V gene data show CDR1 as SGHNT and CDR2 as YYREEE (reference sequence). V lost 2 bases, J lost 2 bases, and 11 bases lay in between. The CDR3 has 14 residues. The CDR3 sequence: CASSLGTGAYEQYF. The CDR3 nucleotides are TGTGCCAGCAGCTTAGGAACAGGCGCCTACGAGCAGTACTTC.

To note about this clone: The sample carries other DNA sequences with the same CDR3. The chain uses TRBV5-1 and TRBJ1-6; D is ambiguous. CDR3 size: 13 residues. CDR1 and CDR2 (germline): SGHRS, YFSETQ. V was trimmed by 0 bases and J by 7 bases, leaving 5 bases between them. The CDR3: CASSLGGNSPLHF. CDR3 nucleotides: TGCGCCAGCAGCTTGGGTGGGAATTCACCCCTCCACTTT.

This clone was observed a handful of times. The rearrangement uses TRBV19 and TRBJ1-5; D is undetermined. Germline V gene data show CDR1 as LNHDA and CDR2 as SQIVND (reference sequence). V dropped 3 bases and J dropped 0 bases, with 6 bases sitting between them. This CDR3 spans 14 amino acids. CDR3 DNA sequence: TGTGCCAGTAGTATTCACAGTAGCAATCAGCCCCAGCATTTT. Translation: CASSIHSSNQPQHF.

This chain links TRBV5-6 with TRBJ1-5; 9 bases line up with TRBD1. The CDR3 length is 15 residues. With V trimmed by 4 bases and J by 1 base, 3 bases remained unmatched. In germline, CDR1 is SGHDT, CDR2 YYEEEE. The CDR3 coding sequence is TGTGCCAGCAGCCCCGGGACAGGGAGCAATCAGCCCCAGCATTTT. Translation: CASSPGTGSNQPQHF.

The gene calls are TRBV5-1 and TRBJ1-1; TRBD1 agrees at 7 bases. CDR1 is SGHRS and CDR2 is YFSETQ in the germline V gene. The ends lost 4 bases at V and 0 bases at J; junction bases unmatched: 3. CDR3 length: 14 amino acids. The CDR3 DNA sequence: TGCGCCAGCAGCCCGGGACAGATGAACACTGAAGCTTTCTTT. Its protein is CASSPGQMNTEAFF.

The chain has TRBV28 and TRBJ2-6; no reliable D call. This CDR3 has 14 residues. Deletions cut 4 bases from V and 7 bases from J, with 11 bases between. Germline V gives CDR1 MDHEN, CDR2 SYDVKM. The CDR3 nucleotides read TGTGCCAGCAGTTCCACAATGAACGCCAACGTCCTGACTTTC. It yields the protein CASSSTMNANVLTF.

CDR3 DNA: TGTGCCACCAGCAGGTCCTCCGGGGGATATCAGCCCCAGCATTTT. Residues: CATSRSSGGYQPQHF. This chain uses TRBV15 with TRBJ1-5, with TRBD1 as a possible D gene (5 bases). The germline V gene has CDR1 LNHNV and CDR2 YYDKDF (reference sequence). The CDR3 consists of 15 residues. Between the trimmed V and J ends, which lost 3 bases and 5 bases, there was a span of 14 bases.

The chain links TRBV3-1 (or the pseudogene TRBV3-2) to TRBJ2-1; 10 bases map to TRBD1. The CDR3 has 17 residues. The V segment lost 0 bases and the J segment 7 bases; nucleotides outside the gene matches: 9. Germline-derived CDR1 and CDR2 are LGHDT and YNNKEL (reference sequence). Here the CDR3 DNA reads TGTGCCAGCAGCCAAGATCTTCCGGGACAGGGGTGGAATGAGCAGTTCTTC. This codes for CASSQDLPGQGWNEQFF.

This chain uses TRBV23-1 with TRBJ1-5; TRBD1 matches at 9 bases. TRBV23-1 is designated an ORF whose function remains uncertain. Trimming took 7 bases from V and 1 from J; bases not matched to a gene: 23. The CDR3 extends over 21 amino acids. The CDR3 nucleotides read TGCGCCAGCATCCCACCCCCGAACAGGGGGCGGGAGACCAAGAGCAATCAGCCCCAGCATTTT. It encodes CASIPPPNRGRETKSNQPQHF.

V gene TRBV24-1 combines with J gene TRBJ2-2, with 9 bases matching TRBD1. After removal of 2 bases from V and 7 bases from J, the junction contained 7 bases not matched to a gene. The germline V gene encodes CDR1 KGHDR and CDR2 SFDVKD. CDR3 size: 16 residues. The CDR3 region is CATSDSGTGRNGELFF. The CDR3 DNA is TGTGCCACCAGTGATTCCGGGACAGGGAGAAACGGGGAGCTGTTTTTT.

The count of this clone is one. This chain uses TRBV15 with TRBJ2-1; a weak D match, TRBD2 (6 bases). Germline values: CDR1 LNHNV, CDR2 YYDKDF (reference sequence). The V and J ends lost 0 bases and 9 bases respectively, with 15 bases between them. The CDR3 runs 15 residues. The CDR3: CATSRDVGSLSEQFF. In DNA, the CDR3 is TGTGCCACCAGCAGAGATGTCGGGAGTCTCTCTGAGCAGTTCTTC.

The chain has TRBV28 and TRBJ2-5; D remains unclear. CDR1 MDHEN and CDR2 SYDVKM come from the germline V gene. The V and J ends lost 6 bases and 2 bases respectively, with 16 bases between them. This CDR3 spans 15 amino acids. CDR3 sequence (DNA): TGTGCCAGCAGGCCAGCCTTTAGGGAACAAGAGACCCAGTACTTC. It specifies CASRPAFREQETQYF.

The V gene is TRBV11-2, the J gene TRBJ1-3; D remains ambiguous. V was trimmed by 5 bases and J by 2 bases, leaving 16 bases between them. From germline, CDR1 is SGHAT and CDR2 FQNNGV. The CDR3 loop spans 16 amino acids. CDR3 DNA sequence: TGTGCCAGCAGCCCCTCCCCCGAGGAAACTGGAAACACCATATATTTT. It encodes CASSPSPEETGNTIYF.

As DNA, the CDR3 is TGTGCCATCAGCGCAGACAGGGGCGAAAAACTGTTTTTT. Protein product: CAISADRGEKLFF. This chain uses TRBV10-3 with TRBJ1-4, with 8 bases that match TRBD1. Germline trimming cut 6 bases from V and 8 bases from J; bases unmatched to any gene: 5. The CDR3 contains 13 residues. Germline values: CDR1 ENHRY, CDR2 SYGVKD.

In its sample, this clone was seen once. The genes are TRBV14 and TRBJ1-5; D unclear. Deletions cut 1 base from V and 2 bases from J, with 3 bases between. This CDR3 comprises 13 residues. The germline gives CDR1 SGHDN, CDR2 FVKESK. The CDR3 coding sequence is TGTGCCAGCAGCCAAGCCGGCAATCAGCCCCAGCATTTT. Translating gives CASSQAGNQPQHF.

The chain is built from TRBV20-1 and TRBJ1-1, with D uncertain. The CDR3 contains 11 residues. The germline V gene has CDR1 DFQATT and CDR2 SNEGSKA (reference sequence). The V and J ends lost 4 bases and 12 bases respectively, with 15 bases between them. The CDR3 DNA is TGCAGTGCTACTCAAGGACTTCTGACTTTCTTT. It encodes CSATQGLLTFF.

This chain uses TRBV6-5 with TRBJ1-6, with a weak D call TRBD1 (5 bases). The V and J ends lost 2 bases and 10 bases respectively, with 12 bases between them. This CDR3 has 14 residues. The germline V gene has CDR1 MNHEY and CDR2 SVGAGI. CDR3 DNA: TGTGCCAGCAGTTACGGTGGGGGTCGGTCACCCCTCCACTTT. Translating it yields CASSYGGGRSPLHF.

J is TRBJ2-5 and V is TRBV5-1, with 8 positions matching TRBD2. The ends lost 1 base at V and 1 base at J; junction bases unmatched: 0. CDR1 and CDR2 from the germline V gene are SGHRS and YFSETQ. The CDR3 runs 14 residues. In DNA form, the CDR3 reads TGCGCCAGCAGCTTGCGGGAGGGCCAAGAGACCCAGTACTTC. Translating gives CASSLREGQETQYF.

This clone showed up just a few times. The rearrangement uses TRBV19 and TRBJ2-1; 10 nucleotides match TRBD2. J gave up 4 bases and V 1 base, and 7 bases lay outside the gene matches. The CDR3 extends over 17 amino acids. Germline V gene sequence: CDR1 LNHDA, CDR2 SQIVND (reference sequence). The CDR3 nucleotides are TGTGCCAGTAGTATAGTCTTGACTAGCGGGCTTTACAATGAGCAGTTCTTC. It yields the protein CASSIVLTSGLYNEQFF.

This chain connects TRBV12-5 to TRBJ2-7; tentative D call: TRBD1 (6 bases). Germline loops: CDR1 LGHNT, CDR2 FRNRAP. With 3 bases removed from V and 2 bases from J, the gap between germline ends came to 11 bases. The CDR3 totals 14 residues. CDR3 sequence: CASGLYDRPYEQYF. DNA for the CDR3: TGTGCTAGTGGTTTATACGACAGGCCCTACGAGCAGTACTTC.

The chain recombines TRBV5-1 with TRBJ1-4; D gene ambiguous. The CDR3 sequence is 15 residues long. CDR1 is SGHRS, CDR2 YFSETQ, per germline. Trimming shortened V by 0 bases and J by 4 bases, and 10 bases separated the two germline ends. This CDR3 reads CASSLVSGYNEKLFF. Here the CDR3 DNA reads TGCGCCAGCAGCTTGGTGTCGGGTTATAATGAAAAACTGTTTTTT.

The rearrangement joins TRBV19 to TRBJ1-1; no definite D call. CDR3 length: 13 residues. The germline V and J ends were trimmed by 2 bases and 2 bases, with 6 bases remaining between them. Germline loops: CDR1 LNHDA, CDR2 SQIVND (reference sequence). CDR3 protein: CASSIYRNTEAFF. The DNA for the CDR3 is TGTGCCAGTAGTATATACCGCAACACTGAAGCTTTCTTT.

This chain links TRBV2 with TRBJ1-5; 8 positions agree with TRBD1. There are 14 residues in the CDR3. In germline, CDR1 is SNHLY, CDR2 FYNNEI. V was clipped by 9 bases and J by 6 bases; unmatched bases: 10. CDR3 residues: CASGTWDRSQPQHF. CDR3 coding DNA: TGTGCCAGTGGTACTTGGGACAGGAGTCAGCCCCAGCATTTT. The full variable domain, rest sourced from reference TRBV2 and TRBJ1-5, is EPEVTQTPSHQVTQMGQEVILRCVPISNHLYFYWYRQILGQKVEFLVSFYNNEISEKSEIFDDQFSVERPDGSNFTLKIRSTKLEDSAMYFCASGTWDRSQPQHFGDGTRLSIL.

This clone was detected once. The gene calls are TRBV2 and TRBJ2-1; weak D call: TRBD2 (5 bases). Germline values: CDR1 SNHLY, CDR2 FYNNEI. The CDR3 contains 10 residues. The ends were cut back, 8 bases at V and 9 bases at J, with 8 bases in the middle. Written as DNA, the CDR3 is TGTGCCAGCCGTGGAGGTGAGCAGTTCTTC. Its protein product is CASRGGEQFF.